These 4 T cell receptor beta chains came from one sample sequenced in a study of control samples from healthy donors and cancer patients (dated by TCRdb to about 2020). The library was obtained by the immunoSEQ multiplex PCR assay. The clones in this table, taken by TCRdb from immuneACCESS, are in-frame only. Not every clone is retained; where verified, under half of the shortfall comes from an unresolved V gene, and the cause of the rest is unknown. A total of 76,000 or so clones appear in this sample, about 89% of them only once. Jointly, the top ten make up approximately 9.8% of the sample. Material: PBMCs. These receptors all stem from a woman aged 45-65 years with colorectal cancer.

This CDR3 reads CASSRPTGVGAGELFF. DNA of the CDR3: TGTGCCTCCTCCCGACCGACAGGCGTGGGCGCCGGGGAGCTGTTTTTT. The chain recombines TRBV12-5 with TRBJ2-2, with D maybe TRBD1 (6 bases). CDR1 and CDR2 (germline): LGHNT, FRNRAP. The CDR3 totals 16 residues.

This chain joins TRBV20-1 and TRBJ2-1; the D gene is possibly TRBD2 (7 bases). The length of the CDR3 is 16 residues. Germline V gene lookup returns CDR1 DFQATT and CDR2 SNEGSKA (reference sequence). V was shortened by 4 bases and J by 3 bases, with 19 bases between the two germline ends. CDR3 sequence: CSAIEKAGALYNEQFF. As DNA, the CDR3 is TGCAGTGCTATTGAAAAGGCGGGGGCGCTCTACAATGAGCAGTTCTTC.

The chain links TRBV2 to TRBJ2-2, with D unclear. V was shortened by 10 bases and J by 1 base, with 13 bases between the two germline ends. The CDR3 covers 14 residues. Germline V gene sequence: CDR1 SNHLY, CDR2 FYNNEI. DNA for the CDR3: TGTGCCACACGGTGGGCGGAGAACACCGGGGAGCTGTTTTTT. Translation: CATRWAENTGELFF.

The chain is built from TRBV5-1 and TRBJ2-3; D possibly corresponds to TRBD1 (6 bases). Germline CDR1 reads SGHRS; CDR2 reads YFSETQ. The V end lost 2 bases, the J end lost 4 bases, and 17 bases lay between the germline ends. The CDR3 consists of 16 residues. The CDR3 is CASSFAPGQDADTQYF. CDR3 DNA sequence: TGCGCCAGCAGCTTTGCCCCGGGACAAGACGCAGATACGCAGTATTTT.